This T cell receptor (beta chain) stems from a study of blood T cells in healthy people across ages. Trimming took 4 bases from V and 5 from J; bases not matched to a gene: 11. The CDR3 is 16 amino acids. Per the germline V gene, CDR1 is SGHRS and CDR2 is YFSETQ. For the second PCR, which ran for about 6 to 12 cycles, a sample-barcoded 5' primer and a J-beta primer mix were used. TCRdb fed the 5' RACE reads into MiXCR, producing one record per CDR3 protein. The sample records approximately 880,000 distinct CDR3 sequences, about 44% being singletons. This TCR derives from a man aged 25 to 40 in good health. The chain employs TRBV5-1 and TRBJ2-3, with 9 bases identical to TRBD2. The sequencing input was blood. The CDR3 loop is CASSALTSGAGDTQYF. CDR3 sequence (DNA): TGCGCCAGCAGCGCCCTGACTAGCGGAGCCGGAGATACGCAGTATTTT. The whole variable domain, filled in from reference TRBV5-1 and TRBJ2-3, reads KAGVTQTPRYLIKTRGQQVTLSCSPISGHRSVSWYQQTPGQGLQFLFEYFSETQRNKGNFPGRFSGRQFSNSRSEMNVSTLELGDSALYLCASSALTSGAGDTQYFGPGTRLTVL.